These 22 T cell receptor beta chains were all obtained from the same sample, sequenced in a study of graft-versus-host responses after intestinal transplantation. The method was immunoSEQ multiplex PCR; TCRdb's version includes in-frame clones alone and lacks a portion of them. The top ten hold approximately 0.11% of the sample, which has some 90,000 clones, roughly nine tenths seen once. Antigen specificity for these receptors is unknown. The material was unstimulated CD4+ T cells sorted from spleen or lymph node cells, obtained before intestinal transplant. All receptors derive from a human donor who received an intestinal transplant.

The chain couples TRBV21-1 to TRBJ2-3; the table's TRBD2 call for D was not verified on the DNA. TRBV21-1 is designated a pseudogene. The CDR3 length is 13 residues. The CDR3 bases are TGTGCCAGCAGCAAAGTCGGCGGAGATACGCAGTATTTT. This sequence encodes CASSKVGGDTQYF.

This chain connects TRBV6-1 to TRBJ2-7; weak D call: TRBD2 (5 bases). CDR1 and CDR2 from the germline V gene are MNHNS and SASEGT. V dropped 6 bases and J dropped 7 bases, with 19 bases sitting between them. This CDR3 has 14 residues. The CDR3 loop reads CASSLPWAPGEQYF. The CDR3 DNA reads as TGTGCCAGCAGCCTTCCTTGGGCCCCGGGGGAGCAGTACTTC.

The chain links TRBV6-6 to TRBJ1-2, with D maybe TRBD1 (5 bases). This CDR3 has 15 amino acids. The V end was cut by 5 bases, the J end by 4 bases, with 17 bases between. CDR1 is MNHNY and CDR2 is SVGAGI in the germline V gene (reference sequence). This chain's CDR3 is CASSTSRDSGYGYTF. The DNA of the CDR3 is TGTGCCAGCAGTACCTCACGGGACTCGGGCTATGGCTACACCTTC.

CDR3 residues: CASGLGGSSYNEQFF. CDR3 DNA: TGTGCTAGTGGTTTGGGCGGTAGCTCCTACAATGAGCAGTTCTTC. The chain carries TRBV12-5 and TRBJ2-1, with unresolved D. The CDR3 has 15 amino acids. CDR1 LGHNT and CDR2 FRNRAP come from the germline V gene. Trimming took off 1 base at V and 0 bases at J, with 7 bases between the two ends.

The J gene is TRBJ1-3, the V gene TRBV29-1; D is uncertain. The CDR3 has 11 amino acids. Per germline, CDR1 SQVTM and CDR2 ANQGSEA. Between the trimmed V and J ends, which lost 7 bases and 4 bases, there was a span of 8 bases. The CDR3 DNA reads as TGCAGCGGCCTGAGAGGAAACACCATATATTTT. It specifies CSGLRGNTIYF.

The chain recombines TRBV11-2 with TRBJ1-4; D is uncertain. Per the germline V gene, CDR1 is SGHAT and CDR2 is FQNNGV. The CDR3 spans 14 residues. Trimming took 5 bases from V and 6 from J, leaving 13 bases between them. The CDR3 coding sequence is TGTGCCAGCAGCCCTCGCAGTAGCTATGAAAAACTGTTTTTT. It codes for CASSPRSSYEKLFF.

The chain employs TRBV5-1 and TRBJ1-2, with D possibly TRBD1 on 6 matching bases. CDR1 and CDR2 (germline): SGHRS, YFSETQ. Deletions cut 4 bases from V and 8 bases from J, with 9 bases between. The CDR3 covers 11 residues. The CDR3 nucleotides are TGCGCCAGCAGCCGGGGGGCCGGCTACACCTTC. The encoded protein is CASSRGAGYTF.

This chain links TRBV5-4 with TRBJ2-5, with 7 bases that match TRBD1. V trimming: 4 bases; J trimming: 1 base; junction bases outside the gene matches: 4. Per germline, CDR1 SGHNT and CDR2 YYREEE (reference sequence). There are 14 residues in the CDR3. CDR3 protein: CASSLGTAQETQYF. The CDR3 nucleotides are TGTGCCAGCAGCCTAGGGACAGCCCAAGAGACCCAGTACTTC.

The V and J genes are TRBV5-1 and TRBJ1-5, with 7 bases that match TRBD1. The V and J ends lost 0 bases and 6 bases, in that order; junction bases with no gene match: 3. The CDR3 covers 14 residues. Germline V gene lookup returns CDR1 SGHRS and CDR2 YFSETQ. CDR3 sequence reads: CASSLGGGGQPQHF. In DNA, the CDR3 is TGCGCCAGCAGCTTGGGAGGGGGCGGTCAGCCCCAGCATTTT.

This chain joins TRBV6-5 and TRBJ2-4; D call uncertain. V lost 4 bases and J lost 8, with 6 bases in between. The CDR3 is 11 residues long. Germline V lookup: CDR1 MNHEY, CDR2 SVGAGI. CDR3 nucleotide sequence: TGTGCCAGCAGTTTCGGTCACATTCAGTACTTC. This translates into CASSFGHIQYF.

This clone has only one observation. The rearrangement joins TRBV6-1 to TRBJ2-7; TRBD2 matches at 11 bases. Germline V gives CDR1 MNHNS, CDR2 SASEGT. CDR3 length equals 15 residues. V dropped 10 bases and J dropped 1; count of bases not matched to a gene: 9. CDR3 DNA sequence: TGTGCCACCAGGGTAGCGGGGGGGCCGTCCTACGAGCAGTACTTC. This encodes CATRVAGGPSYEQYF.

The CDR3 loop is CASSSIAGGPADTQYF. The CDR3 nucleotides are TGTGCCAGCAGCTCCATAGCGGGGGGGCCGGCAGATACGCAGTATTTT. The chain combines TRBV4-2 with TRBJ2-3, with 11 bases aligning to TRBD2. Germline CDR1 is LGHNA and CDR2 is YNFKEQ. The V and J ends lost 5 bases and 4 bases, in that order; junction bases with no gene match: 8. This CDR3 comprises 16 residues.

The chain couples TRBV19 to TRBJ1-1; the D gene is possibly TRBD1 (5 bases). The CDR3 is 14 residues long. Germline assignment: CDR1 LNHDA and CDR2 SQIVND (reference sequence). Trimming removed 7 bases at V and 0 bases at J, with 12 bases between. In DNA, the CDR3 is TGTGCCAGTACCACCGTGACAGTGAACACTGAAGCTTTCTTT. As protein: CASTTVTVNTEAFF. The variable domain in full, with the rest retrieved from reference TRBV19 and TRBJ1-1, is DGGITQSPKYLFRKEGQNVTLSCEQNLNHDAMYWYRQDPGQGLRLIYYSQIVNDFQKGDIAEGYSVSREKKESFPLTVTSAQKNPTAFYLCASTTVTVNTEAFFGQGTRLTVV.

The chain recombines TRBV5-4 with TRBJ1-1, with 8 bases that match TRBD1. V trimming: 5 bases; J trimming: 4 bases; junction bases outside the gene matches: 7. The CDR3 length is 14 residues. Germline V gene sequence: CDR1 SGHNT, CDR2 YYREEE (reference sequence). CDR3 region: CASRLQGGVTEAFF. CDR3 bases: TGTGCCAGCAGATTACAGGGGGGGGTCACTGAAGCTTTCTTT.

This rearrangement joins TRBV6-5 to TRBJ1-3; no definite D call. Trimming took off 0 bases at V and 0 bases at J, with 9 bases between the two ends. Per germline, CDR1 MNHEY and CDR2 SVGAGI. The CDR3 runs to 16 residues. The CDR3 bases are TGTGCCAGCAGTTACTCGTGGCAGATCTCTGGAAACACCATATATTTT. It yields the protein CASSYSWQISGNTIYF.

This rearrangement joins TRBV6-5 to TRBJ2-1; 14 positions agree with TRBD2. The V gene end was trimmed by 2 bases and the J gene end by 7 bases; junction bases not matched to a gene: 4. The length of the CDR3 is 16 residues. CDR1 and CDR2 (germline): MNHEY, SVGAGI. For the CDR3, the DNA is TGTGCCAGCAGTTACGGGGGACTAGCGGGGGTAAATGAGCAGTTCTTC. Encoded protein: CASSYGGLAGVNEQFF.

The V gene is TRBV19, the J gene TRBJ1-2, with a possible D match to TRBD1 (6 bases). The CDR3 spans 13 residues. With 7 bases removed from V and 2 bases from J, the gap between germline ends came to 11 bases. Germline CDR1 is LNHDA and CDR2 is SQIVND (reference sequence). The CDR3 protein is CASTETGNYGYTF. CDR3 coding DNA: TGTGCCAGTACGGAGACAGGCAACTATGGCTACACCTTC.

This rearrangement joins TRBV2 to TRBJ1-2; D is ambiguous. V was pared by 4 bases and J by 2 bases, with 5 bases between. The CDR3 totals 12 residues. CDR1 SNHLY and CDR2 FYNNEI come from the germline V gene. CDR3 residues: CASSAGNYGYTF. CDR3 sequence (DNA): TGTGCCAGCAGTGCGGGGAACTATGGCTACACCTTC.

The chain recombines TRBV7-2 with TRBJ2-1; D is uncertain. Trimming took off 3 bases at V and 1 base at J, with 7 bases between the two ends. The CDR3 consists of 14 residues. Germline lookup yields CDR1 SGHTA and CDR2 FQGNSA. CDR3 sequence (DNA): TGTGCCAGCAGCTTCGAGCGATCCTACAATGAGCAGTTCTTC. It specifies CASSFERSYNEQFF.

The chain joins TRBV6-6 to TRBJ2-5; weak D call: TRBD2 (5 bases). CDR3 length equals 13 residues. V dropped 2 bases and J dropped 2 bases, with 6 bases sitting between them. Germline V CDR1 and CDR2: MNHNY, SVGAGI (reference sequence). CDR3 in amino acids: CASSYQRQETQYF. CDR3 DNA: TGTGCCAGCAGTTACCAGCGGCAAGAGACCCAGTACTTC.

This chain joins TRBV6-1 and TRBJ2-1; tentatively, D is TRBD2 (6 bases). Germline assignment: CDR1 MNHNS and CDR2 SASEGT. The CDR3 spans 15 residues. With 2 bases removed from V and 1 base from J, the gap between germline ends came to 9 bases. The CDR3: CASSERAGSYNEQFF. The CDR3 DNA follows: TGTGCCAGCAGTGAACGGGCGGGGTCCTACAATGAGCAGTTCTTC.

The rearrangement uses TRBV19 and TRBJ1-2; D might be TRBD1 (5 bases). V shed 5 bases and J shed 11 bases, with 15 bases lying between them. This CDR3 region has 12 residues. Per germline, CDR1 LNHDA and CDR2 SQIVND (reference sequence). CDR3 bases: TGTGCCAGTAGTCATCCGGGGCGGGGTTACACCTTC. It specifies CASSHPGRGYTF.